Listed below are T cell receptor beta chains from one sample, sequenced in a study of Siglec-9 on CD8 T cells in melanoma. Measured with immunoSEQ multiplex PCR; TCRdb has only the in-frame clones, and not every one. In the table there are about 36,000 clones, about four fifths of which are singletons. The sequenced sample consisted of Siglec-9- CD8+ T cells sorted from blood. The receptors here all came from a human donor in good health. Both conserved end residues are part of each CDR3. Each record gives: clone size, V gene, D gene, J gene, CDR3 protein, CDR3 DNA. The D gene is left open where the match is weak. Rows give clone size only sometimes, using once, few, many, or a class for an expanded clone.

few,TRBV29-1,NA,TRBJ1-1,CSVDFPGVEAFF,TGCAGCGTTGACTTCCCTGGGGTTGAAGCTTTCTTT
NA,TRBV18,TRBD2,TRBJ2-3,CASSPSGRRTDTQYF,TGTGCCAGCTCACCCAGCGGGAGGAGGACAGATACGCAGTATTTT
NA,TRBV7-9,NA,TRBJ2-7,CASSGHRSYEQYF,TGTGCCAGCAGCGGCCACCGATCCTACGAGCAGTACTTC
few,TRBV15,TRBD1,TRBJ2-1,CATSRGQDSYNEQFF,TGTGCCACCAGCAGGGGACAGGACTCCTACAATGAGCAGTTCTTC
NA,TRBV11-2,NA,TRBJ2-7,CASSLTEKWVSYEQYF,TGTGCCAGCAGCTTGACAGAGAAATGGGTGTCCTACGAGCAGTACTTC
NA,TRBV28,NA,TRBJ1-5,CASSLHKQEGNQPQHF,TGTGCCAGCAGTTTACATAAACAGGAGGGCAATCAGCCCCAGCATTTT
NA,TRBV9,TRBD1,TRBJ1-2,CASSVGTENGYTF,TGTGCCAGCAGCGTGGGGACAGAGAATGGCTACACCTTC
NA,TRBV9,NA,TRBJ1-3,CASSSTGGSGNTIYF,TGTGCCAGCAGCTCCACCGGGGGTTCTGGAAACACCATATATTTT
NA,TRBV27,NA,TRBJ2-7,CASSRQPGIYEQYF,TGTGCCAGCAGTCGACAGCCAGGGATCTACGAGCAGTACTTC
once,TRBV11-3,TRBD1,TRBJ2-3,CARQPGQGSTDTQYF,TGTGCCAGGCAACCGGGACAGGGAAGCACAGATACGCAGTATTTT
NA,TRBV4-1,TRBD2,TRBJ2-1,CASSQDTREGNEQFF,TGCGCCAGCAGCCAAGATACCCGGGAGGGCAATGAGCAGTTCTTC
NA,TRBV11-2,NA,TRBJ2-7,CASSLVGRAEQYF,TGTGCCAGCAGCTTAGTGGGGCGGGCCGAGCAGTACTTC
NA,TRBV10-1,NA,TRBJ2-7,CASSERPSYEQYF,TGCGCCAGCAGTGAAAGGCCCTCCTACGAGCAGTACTTC
NA,TRBV6-1,TRBD1,TRBJ1-1,CASSEEDEGAAEAFF,TGTGCCAGCAGTGAAGAAGACGAGGGGGCGGCTGAAGCTTTCTTT
NA,TRBV2,TRBD2,TRBJ2-7,CASTLGEGEQYF,TGTGCCAGCACCCTAGGGGAGGGCGAGCAGTACTTC
NA,TRBV27,TRBD1,TRBJ2-5,CASSLSGQGGARNQYF,TGTGCCAGCAGTTTATCTGGACAGGGGGGCGCCCGAAACCAGTACTTC
NA,TRBV28,TRBD2,TRBJ2-7,CASSSAPGLTYEQYF,TGTGCCAGCAGTTCAGCACCGGGACTAACCTACGAGCAGTACTTC
NA,TRBV7-3,NA,TRBJ2-3,CASSLNLLDTQYF,TGTGCCAGCAGCTTAAATTTGTTGGATACGCAGTATTTT
NA,TRBV10-1,NA,TRBJ2-2,CASSELQNTGELFF,TGCGCCAGCAGTGAGCTACAAAACACCGGGGAGCTGTTTTTT
NA,TRBV4-1,NA,TRBJ2-1,CASSQGQVLPSYNEQFF,TGCGCCAGCAGCCAAGGACAGGTTCTCCCCTCCTACAATGAGCAGTTCTTC
NA,TRBV19,TRBD1,TRBJ2-5,CAGIFGGQDNQETQYF,TGTGCAGGAATTTTTGGCGGACAGGATAACCAAGAGACCCAGTACTTC
NA,TRBV29-1,TRBD1,TRBJ1-6,CSVKTGTEASPLHF,TGCAGCGTGAAAACCGGGACAGAGGCCTCACCCCTCCACTTT
NA,TRBV15,NA,TRBJ1-5,CATCSHRGNQPQHF,TGTGCCACTTGCAGCCACCGGGGCAATCAGCCCCAGCATTTT
NA,TRBV7-3,NA,TRBJ2-7,CASSWGSGPYEQYF,TGTGCCAGCAGCTGGGGGTCAGGTCCCTACGAGCAGTACTTC
NA,TRBV6-5,NA,TRBJ2-7,CASSYLENSYEQYF,TGTGCCAGCAGTTACCTAGAAAACTCCTACGAGCAGTACTTC
NA,TRBV18,NA,TRBJ1-2,CASSPKEVDGYGYTF,TGTGCCAGCTCACCCAAGGAAGTGGACGGCTATGGCTACACCTTC
NA,TRBV7-3,NA,TRBJ2-2,CASSLTVNGELFF,TGTGCCAGCAGCTTAACTGTTAACGGGGAGCTGTTTTTT